One and the same sample provided the 32 T cell receptor beta chains below, sequenced in a study of CD8 T cells in ankylosing spondylitis. General study findings and limits: Ankylosing spondylitis blood appeared to carry a characteristic TCR beta motif of under ten highly homologous variants.

No antigens are known for them. From the 5' RACE reads, TCRdb called clonotypes with MiXCR, one entry per CDR3 protein. This table holds a few hundred thousand distinct CDR3 sequences, 20% to 25% found once. Sequenced material: blood, either unsorted or a sorted T cell fraction (not recorded which). These receptors originate from a male donor with ankylosing spondylitis.

This clonotype was found a few times. This chain uses TRBV20-1 with TRBJ2-1, with D perhaps TRBD2 (6 bases). In germline, CDR1 is DFQATT, CDR2 SNEGSKA (reference sequence). The CDR3 sequence is 14 residues long. The germline V and J ends were trimmed by 6 bases and 7 bases, with 19 bases remaining between them. This CDR3 is CSAHTGGPGNEQFF. The DNA for the CDR3 is TGCAGTGCGCACACCGGAGGGCCGGGGAATGAGCAGTTCTTC.

The chain's CDR3 is CASSLGPGNPYEQYF. For the CDR3, the DNA is TGTGCCAGCAGTTTAGGGCCAGGCAACCCCTACGAGCAGTACTTC. The gene calls are TRBV12-3 or TRBV12-4 and TRBJ2-7, with D unclear. The CDR3 sequence is 15 residues long. Trimming left V 1 base short and J 2 bases short, with 12 bases between.

This clonotype was seen more than once but under ten times. The rearrangement links TRBV28 to TRBJ1-5, with 9 bases aligning to TRBD1. CDR1 is MDHEN and CDR2 is SYDVKM in the germline V gene. The CDR3 consists of 15 residues. V dropped 6 bases and J dropped 5; count of bases not matched to a gene: 8. The CDR3 DNA reads as TGTGCCAGCAGATCGGGGGACAGGGACTATCAGCCCCAGCATTTT. Residues: CASRSGDRDYQPQHF.

V is TRBV5-1 and J is TRBJ1-2; tentative D call: TRBD1 (5 bases). CDR3 length equals 14 residues. Germline CDR1 and CDR2: SGHRS and YFSETQ. V was trimmed by 7 bases and J by 3 bases, leaving 16 bases between them. The CDR3 spells CASAVGGVDYGYTF. The CDR3 region has the DNA TGCGCCAGCGCAGTCGGAGGGGTCGACTATGGCTACACCTTC.

The rearrangement uses TRBV6-1 and TRBJ2-6, with TRBD1 matching 8 bases. Germline V CDR1 and CDR2: MNHNS, SASEGT. With V trimmed by 5 bases and J by 2 bases, 5 bases remained unmatched. The CDR3 contains 16 residues. The CDR3 region has the DNA TGTGCCAGCAGTCTGGACAGGGCCCCTGGGGCCAACGTCCTGACTTTC. As protein: CASSLDRAPGANVLTF.

This clonotype was seen only a few times. The rearrangement links TRBV27 to TRBJ1-2; a weak D match, TRBD1 (5 bases). Looked up from germline, CDR1 is MNHEY and CDR2 is SMNVEV (reference sequence). The CDR3 contains 16 residues. V was trimmed by 4 bases and J by 6 bases, leaving 21 bases between them. In nucleotides, the CDR3 is TGTGCCAGCAGTTCCGGGAGACAGTTTTCTGAGCATGGCTACACCTTC. Its translation is CASSSGRQFSEHGYTF.

CDR3 sequence: CASRGDRNYNEQFF. In DNA, the CDR3 is TGTGCCAGCAGGGGAGACAGGAACTACAATGAGCAGTTCTTC. The J gene is TRBJ2-1, the V gene TRBV11-3; D is possibly TRBD1 (6 bases). The CDR3 is made up of 14 amino acids. V lost 6 bases to trimming and J lost 3 bases, with 12 bases between them. Germline-derived CDR1 and CDR2 are SGHNT and YENEEA.

In this sample, this clonotype turned up a few times. V and J are TRBV12-3 or TRBV12-4 and TRBJ2-2; 11 bases fit TRBD2. This CDR3 has 15 amino acids. V shed 5 bases, J shed 6 bases, and the junction held 5 bases outside the gene matches. CDR3 bases: TGTGCCAGCAGTACTAGCGGGAGAACTTCCGGGGAGCTGTTTTTT. Its translation: CASSTSGRTSGELFF.

This clonotype was seen only a few times. The chain employs TRBV5-1 and TRBJ1-4; TRBD1 matches at 7 bases. Per germline, CDR1 SGHRS and CDR2 YFSETQ. CDR3 size: 14 residues. The V and J ends lost 0 bases and 5 bases, in that order; junction bases with no gene match: 1. In nucleotides, the CDR3 is TGCGCCAGCAGCTTGGTACAGGGGAATGAAAAACTGTTTTTT. It translates to CASSLVQGNEKLFF.

The V gene is TRBV9, the J gene TRBJ2-1, with TRBD1 matching 10 bases. Germline CDR1 reads SGDLS; CDR2 reads YYNGEE. The V and J ends lost 0 bases and 10 bases, in that order; junction bases with no gene match: 4. The CDR3 has 14 amino acids. DNA of the CDR3: TGTGCCAGCAGCGTAGGGGACAGGGGTGTGGAGCAGTTCTTC. This encodes CASSVGDRGVEQFF.

The chain links TRBV5-1 to TRBJ2-2; unclear D gene. V was shortened by 1 base and J by 4 bases, with 8 bases between the two germline ends. This CDR3 has 14 amino acids. CDR1 SGHRS and CDR2 YFSETQ come from the germline V gene. The CDR3 loop is CASSLLSVTGELFF. As DNA, the CDR3 is TGCGCCAGCAGCTTGTTGTCAGTCACCGGGGAGCTGTTTTTT.

V usage is TRBV12-3 or TRBV12-4 and J usage is TRBJ2-5; D is unresolved. The germline V and J ends were trimmed by 7 bases and 0 bases, with 12 bases remaining between them. The CDR3 is 14 residues long. The CDR3 loop is CASTAPRYQETQYF. CDR3 coding DNA: TGTGCCAGCACCGCCCCCAGGTACCAAGAGACCCAGTACTTC.

The sample holds a few counts of this clonotype. Written as DNA, the CDR3 is TGCGCCAGCAGCCCACAGGGCGGGCCCAACACCGGGGAGCTGTTTTTT. Protein: CASSPQGGPNTGELFF. This rearrangement joins TRBV5-1 to TRBJ2-2, with D perhaps matching TRBD1 (6 bases). In germline, CDR1 is SGHRS, CDR2 YFSETQ. Trimming cost V 4 bases and J 2 bases, with 15 bases left between them. This CDR3 is 16 amino acids long.

This clonotype was seen many times. The chain couples TRBV5-1 to TRBJ2-3; the D gene is possibly TRBD2 (6 bases). The V end was cut by 1 base, the J end by 1 base, with 10 bases between. CDR1 and CDR2 from the germline V gene are SGHRS and YFSETQ. This CDR3 has 15 amino acids. As DNA, the CDR3 is TGCGCCAGCAGCTTGAGCGCGGGACGCACAGATACGCAGTATTTT. Protein product: CASSLSAGRTDTQYF. Based on the CDR3 plus reference TRBV5-1 and TRBJ2-3, the full variable domain is KAGVTQTPRYLIKTRGQQVTLSCSPISGHRSVSWYQQTPGQGLQFLFEYFSETQRNKGNFPGRFSGRQFSNSRSEMNVSTLELGDSALYLCASSLSAGRTDTQYFGPGTRLTVL.

This clonotype was detected only a few times. The chain couples TRBV7-2 to TRBJ1-3; 7 bases align to TRBD1. With V trimmed by 0 bases and J by 3 bases, 2 bases remained unmatched. CDR3 length: 15 amino acids. Per the germline V gene, CDR1 is SGHTA and CDR2 is FQGNSA. The CDR3 reads CASSLARGLGNTIYF. CDR3 coding DNA: TGTGCCAGCAGCTTAGCGAGGGGGCTTGGAAACACCATATATTTT.

This clonotype has more than one count but fewer than ten. J is TRBJ2-2 and V is TRBV10-3; D perhaps matches TRBD1 (6 bases). This CDR3 has 16 amino acids. V gave up 0 bases and J gave up 2 bases, with 10 bases separating them. Per the germline V gene, CDR1 is ENHRY and CDR2 is SYGVKD. The CDR3 sequence is CAISESTGSNTGELFF. In DNA, the CDR3 is TGTGCCATCAGTGAGTCGACAGGATCTAACACCGGGGAGCTGTTTTTT.

This sequence joins TRBV5-1 and TRBJ1-1, with D uncertain. The V gene's germline CDR1 is SGHRS and CDR2 YFSETQ. The CDR3 contains 13 residues. Deletions cut 2 bases from V and 4 bases from J, with 9 bases between. This CDR3 is CASSLGSSTEAFF. In DNA form, the CDR3 reads TGCGCCAGCAGCTTAGGGTCGAGCACTGAAGCTTTCTTT.

The genes are TRBV20-1 and TRBJ2-3; 12 nucleotides agree with TRBD2. Germline loops: CDR1 DFQATT, CDR2 SNEGSKA (reference sequence). J was trimmed by 0 bases and V by 4 bases; bases with no gene match: 11. This CDR3 comprises 18 residues. The CDR3 loop reads CSANSRSGLAGSTDTQYF. CDR3 DNA: TGCAGTGCTAACAGTAGATCCGGACTAGCGGGAAGCACAGATACGCAGTATTTT.

This clonotype was seen a handful of times. The chain is built from TRBV12-3 or TRBV12-4 and TRBJ2-7; 11 nucleotides line up with TRBD1. This CDR3 comprises 14 residues. V shed 6 bases and J 7 bases; nucleotides not matched to a gene: 8. This CDR3 is CASRGTGGPREQYF. As DNA, the CDR3 is TGTGCCAGCAGGGGGACAGGGGGACCTAGGGAGCAGTACTTC.

This clonotype came up a few times. The chain uses TRBV25-1 and TRBJ2-1; 11 positions agree with TRBD2. Germline CDR1 reads MGHDK; CDR2 reads SYGVNS. V lost 4 bases to trimming and J lost 7 bases; unmatched junction nucleotides: 6. CDR3 length equals 15 residues. The CDR3 sequence is CASSVSTSGSNEQFF. CDR3 bases: TGTGCCAGCAGTGTCAGCACTAGCGGGAGTAATGAGCAGTTCTTC.

The chain couples TRBV29-1 to TRBJ2-1; no clear D gene. The length of the CDR3 is 11 residues. Trimming took off 4 bases at V and 4 bases at J, with 5 bases between the two ends. Germline V gene sequence: CDR1 SQVTM, CDR2 ANQGSEA. DNA of the CDR3: TGCAGCGTTGTTCAATACAATGAGCAGTTCTTC. Residues: CSVVQYNEQFF.

The V call is TRBV3-1, the J call TRBJ2-7, with 7 bases aligning to TRBD2. CDR3 size: 15 residues. V lost 0 bases, J lost 5 bases, and 7 bases stayed unmatched. CDR1 and CDR2 from the germline V gene are LGHDT and YNNKEL (reference sequence). CDR3 region: CASSQDRREFDEQYF. The CDR3 DNA is TGTGCCAGCAGCCAAGATAGGCGGGAGTTCGACGAGCAGTACTTC.

This clonotype appeared many times. This CDR3 is CASSGDSLTEAFF. CDR3 nucleotide sequence: TGCGCCAGCAGCGGGGACAGCCTCACTGAAGCTTTCTTT. V gene TRBV5-1 combines with J gene TRBJ1-1; 7 nucleotides align to TRBD1. Germline lookup yields CDR1 SGHRS and CDR2 YFSETQ. V shed 4 bases, J shed 4 bases, and the junction held 4 bases outside the gene matches. There are 13 residues in the CDR3.

J is TRBJ2-5 and V is TRBV6-2 or TRBV6-3; 9 positions agree with TRBD1. Unmatched junction bases numbered 11, after V lost 2 bases and J lost 1 base. CDR3 length: 18 amino acids. The V gene's germline CDR1 is MNHEY and CDR2 SVGEGT. The CDR3 nucleotides are TGTGCCAGCAGTTACCCGTCCGGACAGGGGTTTCGCCAAGAGACCCAGTACTTC. Translation: CASSYPSGQGFRQETQYF.

The chain recombines TRBV6-2 or TRBV6-3 with TRBJ2-1, with 8 bases that match TRBD1. CDR3 length: 17 residues. Trimming at V came to 6 bases and at J to 1 base, leaving 11 bases not matched to a gene. Germline V gene sequence: CDR1 MNHEY, CDR2 SVGEGT. The DNA for the CDR3 is TGTGCCAGCAGCACTGGACAGGGACTCGGATCCTACAATGAGCAGTTCTTC. It yields the protein CASSTGQGLGSYNEQFF.

There are many counts of this clonotype. V gene TRBV12-3 or TRBV12-4 combines with J gene TRBJ2-5; unclear D gene. V was pared by 5 bases and J by 5 bases, with 3 bases between. The CDR3 is made up of 10 amino acids. The CDR3 sequence: CASSRETQYF. As DNA, the CDR3 is TGTGCCAGCAGTCGGGAGACCCAGTACTTC.

The chain carries TRBV11-2 and TRBJ2-7; 7 bases match TRBD2. The ends lost 5 bases at V and 9 bases at J; junction bases unmatched: 13. The CDR3 length is 14 residues. Looked up from germline, CDR1 is SGHAT and CDR2 is FQNNGV. CDR3: CASSPTRLAVGQYF. The DNA for the CDR3 is TGTGCCAGCAGCCCGACGAGGCTAGCGGTCGGGCAGTACTTC. Combining the CDR3 with reference TRBV11-2 and TRBJ2-7 gives the whole variable domain EAGVAQSPRYKIIEKRQSVAFWCNPISGHATLYWYQQILGQGPKLLIQFQNNGVVDDSQLPKDRFSAERLKGVDSTLKIQPAKLEDSAVYLCASSPTRLAVGQYFGPGTRLTVT.

The V and J genes are TRBV12-3 or TRBV12-4 and TRBJ1-1; D unclear. The CDR3 extends over 10 amino acids. With 5 bases removed from V and 5 bases from J, the gap between germline ends came to 3 bases. CDR3 nucleotides: TGTGCCAGCAGTGGGACTGAAGCTTTCTTT. It translates to CASSGTEAFF.

V is TRBV30 and J is TRBJ2-1; D is perhaps TRBD1 or TRBD2 (5 bases each). The CDR3 totals 14 residues. The V and J ends lost 0 bases and 12 bases respectively, with 18 bases between them. CDR1 GTSNPN and CDR2 SVGIG come from the germline V gene (reference sequence). The CDR3 DNA reads as TGTGCCTGGAGTGTACAGGTGGAAGCGGTCGGGCAGTTCTTC. It specifies CAWSVQVEAVGQFF.

This clonotype has more than one count but fewer than ten. V gene TRBV20-1 combines with J gene TRBJ2-1; the D is unclear. Per the germline V gene, CDR1 is DFQATT and CDR2 is SNEGSKA (reference sequence). With 3 bases removed from V and 9 bases from J, the gap between germline ends came to 9 bases. This CDR3 has 11 residues. The CDR3 DNA is TGCAGTGCTAGGCATATCAGTGAGCAGTTCTTC. Its translation is CSARHISEQFF.

This clonotype was recorded many times. The chain employs TRBV29-1 and TRBJ2-7; D is unresolved. Germline-derived CDR1 and CDR2 are SQVTM and ANQGSEA. The CDR3 runs 12 residues. V lost 3 bases, J lost 2 bases, and 8 bases lay in between. The CDR3: CSVENSPYEQYF. CDR3 coding DNA: TGCAGCGTTGAGAACAGTCCCTACGAGCAGTACTTC.

CDR3 in DNA: TGCGCCAGCAGCCAACTTAGCGGAGGGGCAGGGACCCAGTACTTC. It translates to CASSQLSGGAGTQYF. The V gene is TRBV5-1, the J gene TRBJ2-5; D is perhaps TRBD2 (6 bases). This CDR3 comprises 15 residues. V lost 4 bases and J lost 7, with 20 bases in between. Germline V gene data show CDR1 as SGHRS and CDR2 as YFSETQ.